This T cell receptor (beta chain) was captured by sequencing in a study of cytomegalovirus exposure and HLA in healthy donors. The study, taken as a whole, reports: Later on, an analysis found that several of the most significant clusters appeared to be linked to common viral pathogens, which included parvovirus B19.

Germline CDR1 and CDR2: SGHAT and FQNNGV. The CDR3 is 15 residues long. The germline V and J ends were trimmed by 4 bases and 2 bases, with 13 bases remaining between them. 13 Jbeta primers and 60 Vbeta primers were used for the PCR. Sequenced by immunoSEQ multiplex PCR; TCRdb stores in-frame clones only, minus some. The table lists roughly 100,000 clones. Remarks on this clone: Its antigen is currently unknown.

This rearrangement joins TRBV11-2 to TRBJ2-3; maybe TRBD1 (6 bases). The sample comprised PBMCs. This TCR was sampled from a man aged 35-49 years in good health and CMV-seronegative. The CDR3: CASSSSGDSTDTQYF. CDR3 bases: TGTGCCAGCAGCTCCTCAGGGGATTCCACAGATACGCAGTATTTT.